These 26 T cell receptor beta chains originate from one sample sequenced in a study of T cells in Graves' hyperthyroidism and ophthalmopathy. The TCR beta CDR3 regions underwent amplification using RNA transcripts as the source. The primer set for the first-round RT-PCR of the TCR CDR3 was HTBI. TCRdb itself ran the multiplex PCR reads through MiXCR, one entry per CDR3 protein. In the table there are around 620,000 distinct CDR3 sequences, more than 13% of which are singletons. The sample taken for sequencing was blood. Source of these receptors: a woman aged 18-29 years with Graves' ophthalmopathy.

V and J are TRBV30 and TRBJ1-4; D possibly corresponds to TRBD1 (5 bases). V was shortened by 2 bases and J by 0 bases, with 13 bases between the two germline ends. The CDR3 extends over 16 amino acids. Per the germline V gene, CDR1 is GTSNPN and CDR2 is SVGIG (reference sequence). CDR3 sequence (DNA): TGTGCCTGGAGTAGCTTGGGACGGGCAACTAATGAAAAACTGTTTTTT. Residues: CAWSSLGRATNEKLFF.

The CDR3 reads CASSRFPAGEAFF. CDR3 nucleotides: TGTGCCAGCAGCAGGTTTCCCGCCGGTGAAGCTTTCTTT. The chain joins TRBV7-9 to TRBJ1-1; no definite D call. Looked up from germline, CDR1 is SEHNR and CDR2 is FQNEAQ (reference sequence). Trimming removed 5 bases at V and 7 bases at J, with 14 bases between. The CDR3 length is 13 residues.

This clonotype was counted at least ten times. V and J are TRBV6-2 or TRBV6-3 and TRBJ2-7, with unresolved D. The V and J ends lost 7 bases and 3 bases respectively, with 13 bases between them. The CDR3 runs 13 residues. Looked up from germline, CDR1 is MNHEY and CDR2 is SVGEGT. In DNA, the CDR3 is TGTGCCAGCACCGGACGGTCGAGCTACGAGCAGTACTTC. This sequence encodes CASTGRSSYEQYF.

This clonotype showed up just once. Its ends do not fully match the called genes, so a read error is possible. This chain links TRBV29-1 with TRBJ2-3; a weak D match, TRBD1 (5 bases). Germline V gene data show CDR1 as SQVTM and CDR2 as ANQGSEA. CDR3 length equals 14 residues. DNA for the CDR3: TGCAGCGTGGAAGGACACGCCAGCGCAGATACGCAGTATTTT. Its translation: CSVEGHASADTQYF.

This clonotype was seen at least ten times. The chain carries TRBV25-1 and TRBJ2-1; a possible D gene is TRBD2 (5 bases). Deletions cut 2 bases from V and 7 bases from J, with 18 bases between. Looked up from germline, CDR1 is MGHDK and CDR2 is SYGVNS. This CDR3 is 16 amino acids long. CDR3 DNA sequence: TGTGCCAGCAGTGAAAGGGTCGGACTCACCTCAAATGAGCAGTTCTTC. The encoded protein is CASSERVGLTSNEQFF.

This clonotype has at least ten counts. The chain joins TRBV3-1 to TRBJ2-1; TRBD2 might be the D (6 bases). Germline loops: CDR1 LGHDT, CDR2 YNNKEL (reference sequence). V lost 4 bases and J lost 4, with 17 bases in between. The CDR3 has 16 amino acids. Here the CDR3 reads CASSPRDFNAYNEQFF. The CDR3 nucleotides are TGTGCCAGCAGCCCCCGGGACTTTAACGCTTACAATGAGCAGTTCTTC.

This clonotype was found many times. The chain combines TRBV6-2 or TRBV6-3 with TRBJ1-1, with TRBD1 matching 8 bases. Germline V CDR1 and CDR2: MNHEY, SVGEGT. This CDR3 comprises 18 residues. The V and J ends lost 3 bases and 0 bases, in that order; junction bases with no gene match: 12. The CDR3 DNA follows: TGTGCCAGCAGTTATGGGTCAGGGGGCAGCGTAATGAACACTGAAGCTTTCTTT. The encoded protein is CASSYGSGGSVMNTEAFF.

In its sample, this clonotype was seen many times. V usage is TRBV20-1 and J usage is TRBJ2-1; TRBD2 agrees at 9 bases. Germline CDR1 reads DFQATT; CDR2 reads SNEGSKA (reference sequence). The CDR3 runs 15 residues. V trimming: 6 bases; J trimming: 6 bases; junction bases outside the gene matches: 12. The CDR3 DNA reads TGCAGTGCACGCAGCGGGGCGGGAGGGGGCAATGAGCAGTTCTTC. Amino acids: CSARSGAGGGNEQFF.

This clonotype was counted between two and nine times. The chain has TRBV12-3 or TRBV12-4 and TRBJ2-7; D is unclear. CDR3 length: 13 amino acids. Trimming left V 7 bases short and J 7 bases short, with 17 bases between. CDR3 nucleotides: TGTGCCAGCAAAGATGGACCCGTGGGTGAGCAGTACTTC. Its translation: CASKDGPVGEQYF.

This clonotype was seen ten or more times. The rearrangement joins TRBV3-1 to TRBJ1-5, with D unresolved. CDR1 LGHDT and CDR2 YNNKEL come from the germline V gene (reference sequence). The CDR3 is made up of 15 amino acids. V lost 4 bases and J lost 4, with 14 bases in between. The CDR3 is CASSLDLTENQPQHF. CDR3 DNA sequence: TGTGCCAGCAGCCTAGATCTAACAGAGAATCAGCCCCAGCATTTT.

Comments on this clonotype: This may come from a read error, since a much larger clone is one base off. V gene TRBV3-1 combines with J gene TRBJ2-7, with 8 bases that match TRBD2. The germline V gene encodes CDR1 LGHDT and CDR2 YNNKEL (reference sequence). The V segment lost 0 bases and the J segment 7 bases; nucleotides outside the gene matches: 8. This CDR3 is built from 15 residues. The CDR3 sequence is CASSQDPGLVSEQYF. DNA of the CDR3: TGTGCCAGCAGCCAAGACCCGGGACTAGTGAGTGAGCAGTACTTC.

The sample holds a few counts of this clonotype. The rearrangement links TRBV7-9 to TRBJ2-5; no reliable D call. Per the germline V gene, CDR1 is SEHNR and CDR2 is FQNEAQ (reference sequence). The germline V and J ends were trimmed by 11 bases and 0 bases, with 25 bases remaining between them. The CDR3 has 17 residues. In nucleotides, the CDR3 is TGTGCCGCGAGTAAGCAACCAGTCCTGCGGAACCAAGAGACCCAGTACTTC. Translated, it gives CAASKQPVLRNQETQYF. Full variable domain (outside the CDR3, taken from reference TRBV7-9 and TRBJ2-5): DTGVSQNPRHKITKRGQNVTFRCDPISEHNRLYWYRQTLGQGPEFLTYFQNEAQLEKSRLLSDRFSAERPKGSFSTLEIQRTEQGDSAMYLCAASKQPVLRNQETQYFGPGTRLLVL.

The chain is built from TRBV30 and TRBJ1-6, with a possible D match to TRBD1 (5 bases). This CDR3 is 13 amino acids long. Germline CDR1 is GTSNPN and CDR2 is SVGIG (reference sequence). The ends were cut back, 5 bases at V and 4 bases at J, with 9 bases in the middle. The CDR3 region has the DNA TGTGCCTGGGCACAGGAGTATAATTCACCCCTCCACTTT. Protein sequence: CAWAQEYNSPLHF. The variable domain in full, completed from reference TRBV30 and TRBJ1-6, reads SQTIHQWPATLVQPVGSPLSLECTVEGTSNPNLYWYRQAAGRGLQLLFYSVGIGQISSEVPQNLSASRPQDRQFILSSKKLLLSDSGFYLCAWAQEYNSPLHFGNGTRLTVT.

The chain combines TRBV10-3 with TRBJ2-1, with 14 positions matching TRBD2. With 7 bases clipped from V and 4 bases from J, the junction kept 15 bases outside the gene matches. CDR1 and CDR2 (germline): ENHRY, SYGVKD. This CDR3 is 19 amino acids long. CDR3 protein: CAITRLAGGPVAGYNEQFF. The CDR3 DNA reads as TGTGCCATCACCAGACTAGCGGGAGGGCCGGTAGCAGGGTACAATGAGCAGTTCTTC.

This clonotype was counted many times. The V and J genes are TRBV28 and TRBJ2-5; D is possibly TRBD1 (5 bases). Germline V gene lookup returns CDR1 MDHEN and CDR2 SYDVKM. V was trimmed by 6 bases and J by 3 bases, leaving 11 bases between them. The CDR3 has 13 amino acids. In nucleotides, the CDR3 is TGTGCCAGCAGCTGGGGCGCAGAAGAGACCCAGTACTTC. It encodes CASSWGAEETQYF.

This clonotype showed up just a few times. The J gene is TRBJ2-1, the V gene TRBV7-3; 8 nucleotides match TRBD2. The CDR3 has 15 residues. Germline V gene lookup returns CDR1 SGHTA and CDR2 FQGTGA. J lost 5 bases, V lost 0 bases, and 3 bases had no gene match. The CDR3 DNA reads as TGTGCCAGCAGCTTAACTAGCGGGGTCCACAATGAGCAGTTCTTC. It codes for CASSLTSGVHNEQFF. The full variable domain, its missing parts supplied by reference TRBV7-3 and TRBJ2-1, is GAGVSQTPSNKVTEKGKYVELRCDPISGHTALYWYRQSLGQGPEFLIYFQGTGAADDSGLPNDRFFAVRPEGSVSTLKIQRTERGDSAVYLCASSLTSGVHNEQFFGPGTRLTVL.

Many counts were recorded for this clonotype. This chain uses TRBV7-6 with TRBJ1-5, with D perhaps TRBD1 (6 bases). Germline values: CDR1 SGHVS, CDR2 FNYEAQ. The CDR3 length is 19 residues. Trimming left V 5 bases short and J 5 bases short, with 28 bases between. CDR3 DNA sequence: TGTGCCAGCAGCGCAAATATCGGTCGGGCAGGGGATTCGCATCAGCCCCAGCATTTT. Residues: CASSANIGRAGDSHQPQHF.

This clonotype was detected ten times or more. This chain joins TRBV6-1 and TRBJ1-5, with a tentative D call TRBD1 (5 bases). Germline V gene lookup returns CDR1 MNHNS and CDR2 SASEGT. With 5 bases removed from V and 1 base from J, the gap between germline ends came to 6 bases. The CDR3 covers 13 residues. The CDR3 here is CASSWDSNQPQHF. The CDR3 bases are TGTGCCAGCAGTTGGGACAGCAATCAGCCCCAGCATTTT.

Worth noting for this clonotype: A single base separates this from a much larger clone, so it may be a read error. V usage is TRBV7-9 and J usage is TRBJ2-7; no clear D. The CDR3 consists of 15 residues. CDR1 and CDR2 from the germline V gene are SEHNR and FQNEAQ (reference sequence). CDR3 sequence (DNA): TGTACCAGCAGCTTAAGGCGTCTAGGAGCCTACGAGCAGTACTTC. This gives the protein CTSSLRRLGAYEQYF.

The sample holds many counts of this clonotype. The rearrangement links TRBV7-2 to TRBJ1-1; TRBD1 might be the D (6 bases). The CDR3 has 16 residues. The germline V and J ends were trimmed by 5 bases and 0 bases, with 16 bases remaining between them. Germline-derived CDR1 and CDR2 are SGHTA and FQGNSA. CDR3 residues: CASSQGGGHLNTEAFF. The CDR3 nucleotides read TGTGCCAGCAGCCAGGGAGGGGGACACTTGAACACTGAAGCTTTCTTT.

In its sample, this clonotype was seen a few times. V usage is TRBV30 and J usage is TRBJ1-1; TRBD1 might be the D (6 bases). This CDR3 region has 18 residues. Trimming left V 5 bases short and J 4 bases short, with 29 bases between. Germline assignment: CDR1 GTSNPN and CDR2 SVGIG (reference sequence). Written as DNA, the CDR3 is TGTGCCTGGGAGCTTAGGTCATCGATCGGGGGGCCGGGCACTGAAGCTTTCTTT. It translates to CAWELRSSIGGPGTEAFF. Filled out from reference TRBV30 and TRBJ1-1, the complete variable domain reads SQTIHQWPATLVQPVGSPLSLECTVEGTSNPNLYWYRQAAGRGLQLLFYSVGIGQISSEVPQNLSASRPQDRQFILSSKKLLLSDSGFYLCAWELRSSIGGPGTEAFFGQGTRLTVV.

V gene TRBV7-9 combines with J gene TRBJ1-4; 9 bases are a match to TRBD1. Trimming removed 5 bases from V and 7 bases from J; junction bases left unmatched: 20. Germline values: CDR1 SEHNR, CDR2 FQNEAQ (reference sequence). CDR3 length: 19 amino acids. CDR3 residues: CASSPQRPGQGFIGEKLFF. Here the CDR3 DNA reads TGTGCCAGCAGCCCCCAACGTCCGGGACAGGGATTTATAGGTGAAAAACTGTTTTTT.

This chain links TRBV4-3 with TRBJ1-2, with D tentatively TRBD1 (5 bases). V dropped 0 bases and J dropped 2 bases, with 10 bases sitting between them. CDR1 and CDR2 from the germline V gene are LGHNA and YSLEER. The CDR3 consists of 15 residues. The DNA of the CDR3 is TGCGCCAGCAGCCAAGAAGGAACAGGAAACTATGGCTACACCTTC. Encoded protein: CASSQEGTGNYGYTF.

This clonotype was counted at least ten times. The CDR3 DNA is TGTGCCAGCAGCTTACTCAGACTAGTGGTTGGCACAGATACGCAGTATTTT. Its protein is CASSLLRLVVGTDTQYF. The chain carries TRBV7-6 and TRBJ2-3, with D perhaps TRBD2 (6 bases). V lost 2 bases and J 1 base, leaving 16 bases between the germline ends. The CDR3 totals 17 residues. The germline CDR1 and CDR2 sequences are SGHVS and FNYEAQ.

CDR3 amino acids: CASTNWAGSGSDTQYF. The CDR3, as DNA: TGTGCCAGCACCAACTGGGCAGGGAGTGGTTCAGATACGCAGTATTTT. The genes are TRBV6-2 or TRBV6-3 and TRBJ2-3; perhaps D is TRBD1 or TRBD2 (5 bases each). This CDR3 is built from 16 residues. The germline CDR1 and CDR2 sequences are MNHEY and SVGEGT. Trimming pared 7 bases from V and 4 bases from J, leaving 21 bases between.

This clonotype was found many times. The rearrangement uses TRBV11-2 and TRBJ1-1; TRBD1 is a possible D gene (5 bases). The CDR3 totals 13 residues. Trimming shortened V by 1 base and J by 11 bases, and 14 bases separated the two germline ends. Germline V CDR1 and CDR2: SGHAT, FQNNGV. In nucleotides, the CDR3 is TGTGCCAGCAGCTTAGTAGGCCGGGACTTCGCTTTCTTT. This translates into CASSLVGRDFAFF.